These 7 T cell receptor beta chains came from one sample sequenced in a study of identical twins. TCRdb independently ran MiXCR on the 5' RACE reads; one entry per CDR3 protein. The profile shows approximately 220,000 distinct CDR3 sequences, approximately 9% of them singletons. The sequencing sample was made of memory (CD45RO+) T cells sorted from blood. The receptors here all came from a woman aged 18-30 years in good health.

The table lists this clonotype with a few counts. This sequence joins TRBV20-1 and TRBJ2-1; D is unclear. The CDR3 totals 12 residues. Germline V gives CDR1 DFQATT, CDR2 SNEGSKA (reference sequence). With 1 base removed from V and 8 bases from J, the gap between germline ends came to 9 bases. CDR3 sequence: CSARVDAYEQFF. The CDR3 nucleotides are TGCAGTGCTAGAGTCGATGCGTATGAGCAGTTCTTC.

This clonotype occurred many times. The CDR3 here is CASSSGTGSDTQYF. The CDR3 DNA reads TGTGCCAGCAGTTCGGGGACTGGTTCAGATACGCAGTATTTT. The chain couples TRBV6-5 to TRBJ2-3; D may be TRBD2 (6 bases). This CDR3 has 14 residues. Germline V gives CDR1 MNHEY, CDR2 SVGAGI. With 4 bases removed from V and 4 bases from J, the gap between germline ends came to 12 bases.

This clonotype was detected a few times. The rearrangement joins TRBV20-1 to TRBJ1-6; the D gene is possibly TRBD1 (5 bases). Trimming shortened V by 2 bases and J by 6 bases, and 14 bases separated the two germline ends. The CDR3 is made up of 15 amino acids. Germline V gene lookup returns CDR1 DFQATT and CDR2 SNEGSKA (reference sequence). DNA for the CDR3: TGCAGTGCTAGAACCCGGACAAGCTCTAATTCACCCCTCCACTTT. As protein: CSARTRTSSNSPLHF.

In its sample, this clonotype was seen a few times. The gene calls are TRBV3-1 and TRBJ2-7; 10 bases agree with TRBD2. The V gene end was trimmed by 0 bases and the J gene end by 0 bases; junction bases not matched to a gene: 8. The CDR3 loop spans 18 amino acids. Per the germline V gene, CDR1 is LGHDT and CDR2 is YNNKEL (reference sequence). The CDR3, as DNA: TGTGCCAGCAGCCAAGATACCCGGACTAGCGGCCGCTCCTACGAGCAGTACTTC. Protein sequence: CASSQDTRTSGRSYEQYF.

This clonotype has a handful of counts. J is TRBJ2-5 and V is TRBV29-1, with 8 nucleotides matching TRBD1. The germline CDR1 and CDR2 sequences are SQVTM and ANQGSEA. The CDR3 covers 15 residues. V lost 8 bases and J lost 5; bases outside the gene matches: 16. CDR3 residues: CSSHGTQGAGETQYF. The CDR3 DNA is TGCAGCTCCCATGGCACCCAGGGGGCTGGGGAGACCCAGTACTTC.

The CDR3 protein is CASSQGAGREAFF. The CDR3 region has the DNA TGCGCCAGCAGCCAAGGTGCAGGGCGCGAAGCTTTCTTT. The J gene is TRBJ1-1, the V gene TRBV4-3; weak D call: TRBD1 (5 bases). The CDR3 consists of 13 residues. V was pared by 1 base and J by 8 bases, with 11 bases between. CDR1 and CDR2 from the germline V gene are LGHNA and YSLEER.

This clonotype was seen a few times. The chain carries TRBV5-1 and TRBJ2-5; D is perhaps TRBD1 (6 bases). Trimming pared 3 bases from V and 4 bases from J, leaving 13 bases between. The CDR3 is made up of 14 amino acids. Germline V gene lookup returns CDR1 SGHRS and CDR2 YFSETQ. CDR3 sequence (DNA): TGCGCCAGCAGCTACAACAGGGTCTCAGAGACCCAGTACTTC. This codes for CASSYNRVSETQYF.